This T cell receptor beta chain was sequenced in a study of T-cell memory formation after mild COVID-19. Findings of the study overall: Clones contracting over day 15 to 85 were CD4/CD8 balanced, with later expanders leaning CD4+. Most CD4+ clones that shrank were in CM and EM, while CD8+ ones turned up in EMRA.

Deletions cut 3 bases from V and 3 bases from J, with 11 bases between. CDR3 size: 15 residues. Germline V gene lookup returns CDR1 SEHNR and CDR2 FQNEAQ (reference sequence). After 5'RACE with constant-segment primers, TCR alpha and TCR beta cDNA libraries carrying sample barcodes and UMIs were obtained. TCRdb passed the 5' RACE reads through MiXCR, listing each CDR3 protein once. The sample holds roughly 400,000 distinct CDR3 sequences, more than 15% seen once. This clonotype was seen ten or more times. No antigen is known for it. This TCR derives from a man younger than 30 who had mild COVID-19 (a few samples of this study predate the infection). Cell type and time point are not known. V usage is TRBV7-9 and J usage is TRBJ2-2; D is possibly TRBD1 or TRBD2 (5 bases each). Sequencing input: PBMCs or a T cell subset sorted from them (not recorded which). CDR3 loop: CASSFRGSDTGELFF. The CDR3 DNA sequence: TGTGCCAGCAGCTTTCGGGGCTCGGACACCGGGGAGCTGTTTTTT. The full variable domain, in which reference TRBV7-9 and TRBJ2-2 provide the parts outside the CDR3, is DTGVSQNPRHKITKRGQNVTFRCDPISEHNRLYWYRQTLGQGPEFLTYFQNEAQLEKSRLLSDRFSAERPKGSFSTLEIQRTEQGDSAMYLCASSFRGSDTGELFFGEGSRLTVL.